These 25 T cell receptor beta chains were sequenced from one sample in a study of blood T cell repertoires in COVID-19. Data came from immunoSEQ multiplex PCR; TCRdb stores just in-frame clones and leaves some out. This table has approximately 270,000 clones, 80% to 90% appearing once. The sample was PBMCs or T cells enriched from blood (not recorded which). All receptors come from a woman aged 25 to 39 who had recovered from COVID-19.

This clone was seen only once. The rearrangement joins TRBV29-1 to TRBJ1-5; maybe TRBD1 (6 bases). Germline CDR1 is SQVTM and CDR2 is ANQGSEA. Trimming cost V 5 bases and J 0 bases, with 8 bases left between them. CDR3 length: 13 amino acids. This chain's CDR3 is CSVSRGSNQPQHF. The CDR3 DNA reads TGCAGCGTTTCCAGGGGTAGCAATCAGCCCCAGCATTTT.

V and J are TRBV2 and TRBJ1-6; D is perhaps TRBD1 (5 bases). This CDR3 region has 15 residues. Trimming removed 3 bases from V and 7 bases from J, with 13 bases in between. In germline, CDR1 is SNHLY, CDR2 FYNNEI. CDR3 loop: CASSDFSGGNSPLHF. Written as DNA, the CDR3 is TGTGCCAGCAGTGACTTCAGCGGGGGGAATTCACCCCTCCACTTT.

This chain links TRBV5-1 with TRBJ2-7; TRBD2 is a possible D gene (6 bases). This CDR3 has 14 residues. Germline V gene sequence: CDR1 SGHRS, CDR2 YFSETQ. The V and J ends lost 4 bases and 3 bases respectively, with 14 bases between them. This chain's CDR3 is CASSDGTRVYEQYF. CDR3 bases: TGCGCCAGCAGCGACGGGACTCGGGTCTACGAGCAGTACTTC. The variable domain in full, completed from reference TRBV5-1 and TRBJ2-7, reads KAGVTQTPRYLIKTRGQQVTLSCSPISGHRSVSWYQQTPGQGLQFLFEYFSETQRNKGNFPGRFSGRQFSNSRSEMNVSTLELGDSALYLCASSDGTRVYEQYFGPGTRLTVT.

This chain joins TRBV30 and TRBJ1-6; tentatively, D is TRBD1 (6 bases). Trimming left V 4 bases short and J 11 bases short, with 21 bases between. Germline V CDR1 and CDR2: GTSNPN, SVGIG (reference sequence). The CDR3 length is 15 residues. CDR3 DNA: TGTGCCTGGAACGGGCCAGGGGCCCGGTCCACACCCCTCCACTTT. The encoded protein is CAWNGPGARSTPLHF.

J is TRBJ2-7 and V is TRBV28; 10 bases align to TRBD1. CDR3 length: 17 amino acids. Per germline, CDR1 MDHEN and CDR2 SYDVKM. V lost 6 bases, J lost 3 bases, and 14 bases stayed unmatched. CDR3 region: CASRPSRGTGVGYEQYF. For the CDR3, the DNA is TGTGCCAGCAGACCAAGCCGAGGGACAGGGGTAGGCTACGAGCAGTACTTC. The variable domain in full, with the rest retrieved from reference TRBV28 and TRBJ2-7, is DVKVTQSSRYLVKRTGEKVFLECVQDMDHENMFWYRQDPGLGLRLIYFSYDVKMKEKGDIPEGYSVSREKKERFSLILESASTNQTSMYLCASRPSRGTGVGYEQYFGPGTRLTVT.

The chain carries TRBV25-1 and TRBJ2-2; possible D gene TRBD2, 5 bases. The germline CDR1 and CDR2 sequences are MGHDK and SYGVNS. The CDR3 extends over 16 amino acids. Trimming removed 3 bases from V and 0 bases from J, with 11 bases in between. CDR3 sequence: CASSDSGLANTGELFF. For the CDR3, the DNA is TGTGCCAGCAGTGATTCCGGACTTGCGAACACCGGGGAGCTGTTTTTT.

The chain joins TRBV30 to TRBJ2-5; D remains unclear. CDR3 length equals 15 residues. Trimming left V 3 bases short and J 1 base short, with 15 bases between. Germline V gives CDR1 GTSNPN, CDR2 SVGIG (reference sequence). For the CDR3, the DNA is TGTGCCTGGAGCCTACCCACAGACATCCAAGAGACCCAGTACTTC. This sequence encodes CAWSLPTDIQETQYF.

V usage is TRBV2 and J usage is TRBJ1-6; TRBD1 might be the D (6 bases). Germline CDR1 and CDR2: SNHLY and FYNNEI. This CDR3 has 15 residues. V was shortened by 5 bases and J by 0 bases, with 8 bases between the two germline ends. The CDR3 DNA reads TGTGCCAGCAGTACAGGGTTCTCCTATAATTCACCCCTCCACTTT. Encoded protein: CASSTGFSYNSPLHF.

The chain links TRBV25-1 to TRBJ1-2; D is possibly TRBD1 (6 bases). Trimming removed 2 bases at V and 4 bases at J, with 17 bases between. CDR3 length equals 16 residues. Germline V lookup: CDR1 MGHDK, CDR2 SYGVNS. CDR3 nucleotide sequence: TGTGCCAGCAGTGAACCCCAGGTTGGGGGCACCTATGGCTACACCTTC. Its translation is CASSEPQVGGTYGYTF.

The chain carries TRBV6-5 and TRBJ2-7; 7 bases are a match to TRBD1. V was clipped by 5 bases and J by 3 bases; unmatched bases: 7. Germline-derived CDR1 and CDR2 are MNHEY and SVGAGI. The CDR3 contains 14 residues. In DNA, the CDR3 is TGTGCCAGCAGTCTCAGACAGGGAAACTACGAGCAGTACTTC. Translated, it gives CASSLRQGNYEQYF.

DNA of the CDR3: TGCAGCGTTGATGTGGTGGAGGGTGGGTATGGCTACACCTTC. As protein: CSVDVVEGGYGYTF. This chain joins TRBV29-1 and TRBJ1-2; no firm D call. Germline V lookup: CDR1 SQVTM, CDR2 ANQGSEA. CDR3 length equals 14 residues. With 3 bases removed from V and 5 bases from J, the gap between germline ends came to 16 bases.

This rearrangement joins TRBV5-4 to TRBJ2-6; a possible D gene is TRBD2 (5 bases). This CDR3 contains 15 residues. The V end lost 5 bases, the J end lost 1 base, and 10 bases lay between the germline ends. CDR1 is SGHNT and CDR2 is YYREEE in the germline V gene (reference sequence). The CDR3 is CASSSRGSGANVLTF. Written as DNA, the CDR3 is TGTGCCAGCAGTAGCCGGGGATCTGGGGCCAACGTCCTGACTTTC.

With respect to this clone: The identical CDR3 is also encoded by other nucleotide sequences in the sample. The chain links TRBV7-9 to TRBJ1-1; D uncertain. Per germline, CDR1 SEHNR and CDR2 FQNEAQ (reference sequence). The CDR3 runs to 13 residues. The V end lost 3 bases, the J end lost 0 bases, and 5 bases lay between the germline ends. The CDR3, as DNA: TGTGCCAGCAGCTTGGGCATGAACACTGAAGCTTTCTTT. Translating it yields CASSLGMNTEAFF.

This clone has a handful of counts. The chain employs TRBV3-1 (or the pseudogene TRBV3-2) and TRBJ2-7; D might be TRBD1 (6 bases). V lost 7 bases to trimming and J lost 7 bases, with 17 bases between them. The germline V gene has CDR1 LGHDT and CDR2 YNNKEL (reference sequence). The CDR3 contains 13 residues. The CDR3 region is CASKTRDTREQYF. The CDR3 bases are TGTGCCAGCAAAACCAGGGACACACGGGAGCAGTACTTC.

The rearrangement links TRBV3-1 (or the pseudogene TRBV3-2) to TRBJ2-7; a possible D gene is TRBD1 (5 bases). The CDR3 spans 12 residues. Germline V gene data show CDR1 as LGHDT and CDR2 as YNNKEL (reference sequence). CDR3 DNA sequence: TGTGCTTCCCCGGACAACTCCTACGAGCAGTACTTC. Encoded protein: CASPDNSYEQYF.

This clone was found once. The chain employs TRBV28 and TRBJ1-3, with D possibly being TRBD1 (5 bases). This CDR3 contains 15 residues. V lost 6 bases, J lost 0 bases, and 12 bases lay in between. Germline lookup yields CDR1 MDHEN and CDR2 SYDVKM. The CDR3 sequence is CASRTQDLSGNTIYF. As DNA, the CDR3 is TGTGCCAGCAGGACACAGGATCTCTCTGGAAACACCATATATTTT.

This clone occurred once. The rearrangement uses TRBV28 and TRBJ2-7; 10 bases align to TRBD2. Germline V gene sequence: CDR1 MDHEN, CDR2 SYDVKM. Trimming at V came to 7 bases and at J to 0 bases, leaving 6 bases not matched to a gene. The CDR3 consists of 15 residues. As DNA, the CDR3 is TGTGCCAGCACCGCAAGCGGGAGGGACTCCTACGAGCAGTACTTC. Translating gives CASTASGRDSYEQYF.

The genes are TRBV5-1 and TRBJ2-5; D uncertain. Germline lookup yields CDR1 SGHRS and CDR2 YFSETQ. Deletions cut 4 bases from V and 1 base from J, with 11 bases between. The length of the CDR3 is 14 residues. The CDR3 sequence: CASSARVLQETQYF. The DNA for the CDR3 is TGCGCCAGCAGCGCCCGGGTCCTCCAAGAGACCCAGTACTTC.

The chain is built from TRBV4-1 and TRBJ1-2; tentative D call: TRBD1 (5 bases). With 2 bases removed from V and 3 bases from J, the gap between germline ends came to 16 bases. Germline V lookup: CDR1 MGHRA, CDR2 YSYEKL. This CDR3 contains 16 residues. Here the CDR3 DNA reads TGCGCCAGCAGCCAACCCTTGCCAGGGCGTGACTATGGCTACACCTTC. This codes for CASSQPLPGRDYGYTF.

The chain joins TRBV6-5 to TRBJ1-6; 7 bases agree with TRBD1. Germline V gene sequence: CDR1 MNHEY, CDR2 SVGAGI. The V gene end was trimmed by 8 bases and the J gene end by 4 bases; junction bases not matched to a gene: 5. The CDR3 totals 14 residues. CDR3 in DNA: TGTGCCAGCCTCCGGGACAGTTATAATTCACCCCTCCACTTT. Its protein is CASLRDSYNSPLHF.

A remark on this clone: The same CDR3 arises from other DNA sequences in this sample as well. The CDR3 coding sequence is TGTGCCAGCAGTTTAAGGGGGGGCTATGGCTACACCTTC. Translated: CASSLRGGYGYTF. The chain uses TRBV12-3 or TRBV12-4 and TRBJ1-2; D may be TRBD1 (6 bases). The CDR3 has 13 amino acids. V gave up 2 bases and J gave up 4 bases, with 8 bases separating them.

The chain combines TRBV15 with TRBJ2-3; 7 nucleotides align to TRBD2. The germline CDR1 and CDR2 sequences are LNHNV and YYDKDF (reference sequence). This CDR3 has 15 residues. V shed 3 bases and J 3 bases; nucleotides not matched to a gene: 6. The CDR3 DNA is TGTGCCACCAGCAGGGGAGCGGGGCGGACAGATACGCAGTATTTT. Translation: CATSRGAGRTDTQYF.

The chain employs TRBV7-2 and TRBJ2-1; D not certain. The length of the CDR3 is 14 residues. V lost 2 bases and J 9 bases, leaving 14 bases between the germline ends. Germline V gene sequence: CDR1 SGHTA, CDR2 FQGNSA. CDR3: CASSLSPLSGEQFF. CDR3 sequence (DNA): TGTGCCAGCAGCTTAAGCCCCCTTAGTGGTGAGCAGTTCTTC. Supplemented by reference TRBV7-2 and TRBJ2-1, the full variable domain reads GAGVSQSPSNKVTEKGKDVELRCDPISGHTALYWYRQSLGQGLEFLIYFQGNSAPDKSGLPSDRFSAERTGGSVSTLTIQRTQQEDSAVYLCASSLSPLSGEQFFGPGTRLTVL.

This chain uses TRBV3-1 (or the pseudogene TRBV3-2) with TRBJ2-7; TRBD2 aligns across 7 bases. The germline CDR1 and CDR2 sequences are LGHDT and YNNKEL (reference sequence). The CDR3 extends over 17 amino acids. Trimming cost V 3 bases and J 2 bases; bases outside gene matches: 13. The chain's CDR3 is CASSQGPSGITPYEQYF. The CDR3 DNA is TGTGCCAGCAGCCAGGGTCCGAGCGGGATCACTCCCTACGAGCAGTACTTC.

This clone was detected ten times or more. The junction shows a germline mismatch at one end, possibly a read error. The chain joins TRBV6-2 or TRBV6-3 to TRBJ2-1; a weak D match, TRBD2 (5 bases). Germline values: CDR1 MNHEY, CDR2 SVGEGT. The CDR3 sequence is 15 residues long. The CDR3 bases are TGTGCCAGCACTTACGAGTCGGGATCCTACAATGAGCAGTTCTTC. Protein: CASTYESGSYNEQFF.